This T cell receptor beta chain was recovered during a study of cytomegalovirus exposure and HLA in healthy donors. Germline V gene sequence: CDR1 SEHNR, CDR2 FQNEAQ (reference sequence). This CDR3 contains 14 residues. Worth noting for this clone: One end of the junction does not line up with germline, which may come from a read error.

Primers: 60 Vbeta forward and 13 Jbeta reverse. Sequencing used immunoSEQ multiplex PCR; TCRdb keeps in-frame clones, though not all of them. The table has about 41,000 clones, more than 65% seen once. V gene TRBV7-9 combines with J gene TRBJ1-6; D is unclear. Specimen: PBMCs. This TCR was recovered from a man aged 45 to 65 in good health and CMV-seronegative. CDR3: CASSLGQRNSPPHF. The CDR3 DNA reads as TGTGCCAGCAGCTTAGGGCAGCGGAATTCACCCCCCCACTTT.